This T cell receptor (beta chain) came from a study of Ad26.COV2.S vaccination and SARS-CoV-2 variants. Study-level background: Ad26.COV2.S shots went into the muscle once or twice, 56 days apart.

The CDR3 is 13 residues long. CDR1 SGHVS and CDR2 FQNEAQ come from the germline V gene. Trimming shortened V by 2 bases and J by 5 bases, and 9 bases separated the two germline ends. The repertoire was sequenced with immunoSEQ multiplex PCR; TCRdb's copy has only in-frame clones and lacks some. The profile shows around 450,000 clones, around 87% of them singletons. Study conclusions and caveats: The TCR breadth and depth analyses may have produced an underestimate of total T cell responses.

On this clone: Its antigen is unknown.

As for treatment: roughly 19 received Ad26.COV2.S at low or high dose, single or two shots; a few received placebo; per-sample allocation not given. Sampling was done on day 63 after the first vaccine or placebo injection. The chain uses TRBV7-8 and TRBJ2-5; perhaps TRBD1 as D (5 bases). The specimen comprised peripheral blood, sampled in a trial of Ad26.COV2.S vaccine versus placebo. The source is a person aged 18-65 years who received the Ad26.COV2.S COVID-19 vaccine or a placebo. The CDR3 spells CASSLSGPETQYF. CDR3 coding DNA: TGTGCCAGCAGCTTATCAGGGCCGGAGACCCAGTACTTC. Full variable domain (outside the CDR3, taken from reference TRBV7-8 and TRBJ2-5): GAGVSQSPRYKVAKRGQDVALRCDPISGHVSLFWYQQALGQGPEFLTYFQNEAQLDKSGLPSDRFFAERPEGSVSTLKIQRTQQEDSAVYLCASSLSGPETQYFGPGTRLLVL.